This is a list of T cell receptor beta chains from one sample in a study of blood T cell repertoires in COVID-19. Sequenced by immunoSEQ multiplex PCR; TCRdb stores in-frame clones only, minus some. The sample lists 250,000 to 300,000 clones, roughly 86% occurring once. Sequencing used peripheral blood. These TCRs come from a woman between 25 and 40 years old with acute or convalescent COVID-19. Both conserved end residues are part of each CDR3. Fields, in order: V gene, J gene, clone size, D gene, CDR3 protein, CDR3 DNA. D genes are given only for firm matches. The listing skips clone size in some rows; elsewhere it reads once, few, many or a size class.

v_gene: TRBV10-1; j_gene: TRBJ2-7; abundance: .; d_gene: TRBD1; CDR3aa: CASSSSFYRTGREQYF; CDR3nt: TGCGCCAGCAGTTCTTCCTTTTATCGGACAGGGAGGGAGCAGTACTTC
v_gene: TRBV11-3; j_gene: TRBJ2-7; abundance: .; d_gene: .; CDR3aa: CASSSYGNFYEQYF; CDR3nt: TGTGCCAGCAGCTCGTACGGGAACTTCTACGAGCAGTACTTC
v_gene: TRBV14; j_gene: TRBJ2-4; abundance: .; d_gene: TRBD1; CDR3aa: CASSQDEGAVNIQYF; CDR3nt: TGTGCCAGCAGCCAAGATGAGGGGGCCGTAAACATTCAGTACTTC
v_gene: TRBV5-1; j_gene: TRBJ2-1; abundance: .; d_gene: TRBD2; CDR3aa: CASSLLAGSYNEQFF; CDR3nt: TGCGCCAGCAGCTTGCTAGCGGGATCGTACAATGAGCAGTTCTTC
v_gene: TRBV27; j_gene: TRBJ2-5; abundance: .; d_gene: TRBD2; CDR3aa: CASRPDLPGLDIATQYF; CDR3nt: TGTGCCAGCAGGCCTGATCTACCGGGACTAGATATTGCGACCCAGTACTTC
v_gene: TRBV6-2/TRBV6-3; j_gene: TRBJ2-7; abundance: .; d_gene: TRBD2; CDR3aa: CASSYWASGKNEQYF; CDR3nt: TGTGCCAGCAGTTACTGGGCTAGCGGGAAGAACGAGCAGTACTTC
v_gene: TRBV9; j_gene: TRBJ2-2; abundance: few; d_gene: TRBD2; CDR3aa: CASSVSLAGTGELFF; CDR3nt: TGTGCCAGCAGCGTAAGTCTAGCGGGCACCGGGGAGCTGTTTTTT
v_gene: TRBV19; j_gene: TRBJ1-1; abundance: .; d_gene: .; CDR3aa: CASSIKGQGTPEAFF; CDR3nt: TGTGCCAGTAGTATTAAGGGGCAGGGAACGCCTGAAGCTTTCTTT
v_gene: TRBV29-1; j_gene: TRBJ2-1; abundance: once; d_gene: TRBD2; CDR3aa: CSVDRAGGPNEQFF; CDR3nt: TGCAGCGTTGATCGGGCGGGAGGCCCCAATGAGCAGTTCTTC
v_gene: TRBV19; j_gene: TRBJ2-5; abundance: .; d_gene: .; CDR3aa: CASSISPTEETQYF; CDR3nt: TGTGCCAGTAGTATTTCCCCGACAGAGGAGACCCAGTACTTC
v_gene: TRBV11-2; j_gene: TRBJ2-7; abundance: .; d_gene: TRBD2; CDR3aa: CASSSSGRWSPYEQYF; CDR3nt: TGTGCCAGCAGCAGTAGCGGGAGATGGTCCCCCTACGAGCAGTACTTC
v_gene: TRBV6-2/TRBV6-3; j_gene: TRBJ2-1; abundance: .; d_gene: TRBD2; CDR3aa: CASSFTTSGPRDEQFF; CDR3nt: TGTGCCAGCAGTTTCACGACTAGCGGACCCCGGGATGAGCAGTTCTTC
v_gene: TRBV9; j_gene: TRBJ2-7; abundance: .; d_gene: TRBD1; CDR3aa: CASSPRLIVPGQGAVSPRYEQYF; CDR3nt: TGTGCCAGCAGCCCCCGACTTATTGTCCCGGGACAGGGGGCTGTAAGCCCGCGCTACGAGCAGTACTTC
v_gene: TRBV2; j_gene: TRBJ2-2; abundance: .; d_gene: TRBD1; CDR3aa: CASSEARTGGEELFF; CDR3nt: TGTGCCAGCAGTGAAGCGAGGACAGGGGGCGAGGAGCTGTTTTTT
v_gene: TRBV14; j_gene: TRBJ2-1; abundance: .; d_gene: .; CDR3aa: CASSQITGVSYNEQFF; CDR3nt: TGTGCCAGCAGCCAAATCACGGGGGTCTCCTACAATGAGCAGTTCTTC